The next 31 T cell receptor beta chains were all read from a single sample in a study of T cell clones after liver transplantation. TCRdb's table, derived via immunoSEQ multiplex PCR, lists solely in-frame clones and lacks some. The sample lists over 60,000 clones; 75% to 90% were seen once. The source material was CD4+ T cells from blood, sampled before liver transplant. The receptors were gathered from a human donor who received a liver transplant.

The chain employs TRBV7-2 and TRBJ1-2, with TRBD1 matching over 8 bases. The CDR3 is 13 amino acids. J gave up 5 bases and V 5 bases, and 4 bases lay outside the gene matches. Per germline, CDR1 SGHTA and CDR2 FQGNSA. Here the CDR3 reads CASSHRGSYGYTF. CDR3 DNA: TGTGCCAGCAGCCACAGGGGGTCTTATGGCTACACCTTC. Looking up the rest from reference TRBV7-2 and TRBJ1-2 gives the full variable domain: GAGVSQSPSNKVTEKGKDVELRCDPISGHTALYWYRQSLGQGLEFLIYFQGNSAPDKSGLPSDRFSAERTGGSVSTLTIQRTQQEDSAVYLCASSHRGSYGYTFGSGTRLTVV.

The chain links TRBV6-1 to TRBJ2-1; 11 nucleotides align to TRBD2. The CDR3 has 16 residues. Germline assignment: CDR1 MNHNS and CDR2 SASEGT. V was pared by 4 bases and J by 7 bases, with 9 bases of the junction left unmatched. The CDR3: CASSAISGRARNEQFF. CDR3 in DNA: TGTGCCAGCAGTGCCATTAGCGGGAGGGCCAGGAATGAGCAGTTCTTC.

This sequence joins TRBV27 and TRBJ2-7; D is perhaps TRBD2 (5 bases). The germline V gene encodes CDR1 MNHEY and CDR2 SMNVEV (reference sequence). V was cut by 6 bases and J by 0 bases, with 15 bases left in between. This CDR3 comprises 15 residues. CDR3 sequence reads: CASSRNRETSYEQYF. CDR3 DNA sequence: TGTGCCAGCAGCCGTAATAGGGAGACCTCCTACGAGCAGTACTTC.

The V gene is TRBV2, the J gene TRBJ2-1; 8 bases align to TRBD2. V lost 8 bases to trimming and J lost 6 bases; unmatched junction nucleotides: 12. The germline gives CDR1 SNHLY, CDR2 FYNNEI. The CDR3 runs to 15 residues. The CDR3 DNA follows: TGTGCCAGCGCCGGGACTAGGTGGGGTGGCAATGAGCAGTTCTTC. Its translation is CASAGTRWGGNEQFF.

The rearrangement joins TRBV7-2 to TRBJ1-5; D is unclear. Germline V gene sequence: CDR1 SGHTA, CDR2 FQGNSA. V lost 4 bases, J lost 6 bases, and 19 bases lay in between. The CDR3 is 16 residues long. In DNA form, the CDR3 reads TGTGCCAGCAGCTCACCTACGACGGGAAACGCTCAGCCCCAGCATTTT. It yields the protein CASSSPTTGNAQPQHF.

This rearrangement joins TRBV5-5 to TRBJ1-2, with a weak D call TRBD1 (5 bases). The CDR3 is 15 amino acids. Trimming removed 3 bases from V and 8 bases from J, with 20 bases in between. Germline assignment: CDR1 SGHKS and CDR2 YYEKEE (reference sequence). The CDR3 nucleotides read TGTGCCAGCAGCTCCTTTGTTGAGGGGCTTAGGGGCTACACCTTC. Its protein is CASSSFVEGLRGYTF.

The rearrangement links TRBV5-1 to TRBJ2-1; 7 bases fit TRBD2. V gave up 5 bases and J gave up 6 bases; unmatched junction bases: 14. The CDR3 spans 16 residues. Germline CDR1 SGHRS, CDR2 YFSETQ. The DNA for the CDR3 is TGCGCCAGCAGTCCGATATTAGCCGGGACTACCAATGAGCAGTTCTTC. It encodes CASSPILAGTTNEQFF. The full variable domain, its missing parts supplied by reference TRBV5-1 and TRBJ2-1, is KAGVTQTPRYLIKTRGQQVTLSCSPISGHRSVSWYQQTPGQGLQFLFEYFSETQRNKGNFPGRFSGRQFSNSRSEMNVSTLELGDSALYLCASSPILAGTTNEQFFGPGTRLTVL.

The chain couples TRBV30 to TRBJ2-2, with D maybe TRBD2 (6 bases). With 4 bases removed from V and 4 bases from J, the gap between germline ends came to 25 bases. The germline gives CDR1 GTSNPN, CDR2 SVGIG (reference sequence). This CDR3 has 18 amino acids. CDR3 DNA sequence: TGTGCCTGGATCCGGGACCCAGGGCAGCGGGTCCTCACCGGGGAGCTGTTTTTT. Its protein product is CAWIRDPGQRVLTGELFF.

This clone has only a few counts. This chain links TRBV7-2 with TRBJ1-5; D unresolved. There are 14 residues in the CDR3. Germline V lookup: CDR1 SGHTA, CDR2 FQGNSA. Trimming removed 1 base at V and 2 bases at J, with 6 bases between. The CDR3 sequence: CASSLVGGNQPQHF. The CDR3 nucleotides are TGTGCCAGCAGCTTAGTGGGCGGCAATCAGCCCCAGCATTTT. The full variable domain, rest sourced from reference TRBV7-2 and TRBJ1-5, is GAGVSQSPSNKVTEKGKDVELRCDPISGHTALYWYRQSLGQGLEFLIYFQGNSAPDKSGLPSDRFSAERTGGSVSTLTIQRTQQEDSAVYLCASSLVGGNQPQHFGDGTRLSIL.

The chain links TRBV9 to TRBJ2-3, with 10 bases fitting TRBD2. The CDR3 contains 17 residues. Trimming at V came to 3 bases and at J to 4 bases, leaving 11 bases not matched to a gene. Germline lookup yields CDR1 SGDLS and CDR2 YYNGEE. CDR3: CASSAPPSGRNADTQYF. For the CDR3, the DNA is TGTGCCAGCAGCGCTCCCCCTAGCGGGAGAAACGCAGATACGCAGTATTTT.

The genes are TRBV18 and TRBJ1-1, with D uncertain. CDR1 and CDR2 from the germline V gene are KGHSH and LQKENI. Deletions cut 2 bases from V and 4 bases from J, with 11 bases between. The CDR3 is 14 amino acids. The DNA of the CDR3 is TGTGCCAGCTCACCATCTGCGGGAATCACTGAAGCTTTCTTT. This encodes CASSPSAGITEAFF.

The chain is built from TRBV25-1 and TRBJ1-3; weak D call: TRBD1 (5 bases). The CDR3 covers 17 residues. Germline V CDR1 and CDR2: MGHDK, SYGVNS. Trimming took off 1 base at V and 4 bases at J, with 17 bases between the two ends. CDR3 sequence: CASSELTGHKTGNTIYF. Written as DNA, the CDR3 is TGTGCCAGCAGTGAATTAACAGGACATAAAACCGGAAACACCATATATTTT.

This clone was seen a few times. V usage is TRBV5-1 and J usage is TRBJ1-2; no clear D. V was trimmed by 0 bases and J by 7 bases, leaving 16 bases between them. The CDR3 is 15 amino acids. The V gene's germline CDR1 is SGHRS and CDR2 YFSETQ. The CDR3 DNA reads TGCGCCAGCAGCTTGGCTGGAGAGGGCAAGGTTGGCTACACCTTC. It yields the protein CASSLAGEGKVGYTF.

The chain is built from TRBV6-5 and TRBJ2-3; D call uncertain. The germline V and J ends were trimmed by 6 bases and 5 bases, with 18 bases remaining between them. This CDR3 has 15 residues. The germline V gene has CDR1 MNHEY and CDR2 SVGAGI. CDR3 nucleotide sequence: TGTGCCAGCAGGCAATCAGGATTCCCTGGAGATACGCAGTATTTT. As protein: CASRQSGFPGDTQYF.

The chain links TRBV6-6 to TRBJ2-7; D is possibly TRBD2 (6 bases). The CDR3 extends over 13 amino acids. V was clipped by 8 bases and J by 0 bases, with 11 bases between them. Germline V gene lookup returns CDR1 MNHNY and CDR2 SVGAGI (reference sequence). The chain's CDR3 is CASAAGTSYEQYF. CDR3 sequence (DNA): TGTGCCAGCGCGGCGGGGACCTCCTACGAGCAGTACTTC.

This clone was seen a few times. The chain links TRBV18 to TRBJ2-2; 9 bases are shared with TRBD1. With 3 bases clipped from V and 4 bases from J, the junction kept 6 bases outside the gene matches. CDR1 and CDR2 from the germline V gene are KGHSH and LQKENI. CDR3 size: 16 residues. CDR3 sequence (DNA): TGTGCCAGCTCACCTCGGACAGGGGCCTCCACCGGGGAGCTGTTTTTT. Encoded protein: CASSPRTGASTGELFF.

The V gene is TRBV5-8, the J gene TRBJ1-5, with D maybe TRBD1 (6 bases). V lost 2 bases and J lost 1, with 10 bases in between. CDR3 length: 15 amino acids. Germline V gene data show CDR1 as SGHTS and CDR2 as YDEGEE. The CDR3 region is CASSFEGGSNQPQHF. The CDR3 DNA reads TGTGCCAGCAGCTTTGAGGGGGGGAGCAATCAGCCCCAGCATTTT.

This chain joins TRBV18 and TRBJ1-1; TRBD1 aligns across 8 bases. The CDR3 runs 15 residues. CDR1 and CDR2 from the germline V gene are KGHSH and LQKENI. The J segment lost 2 bases and the V segment lost 4 bases, leaving 6 bases of the junction unmatched. CDR3 nucleotides: TGTGCCAGCTCACTTCTGACAGGGGATAACACTGAAGCTTTCTTT. Its protein is CASSLLTGDNTEAFF.

This rearrangement joins TRBV5-4 to TRBJ1-3; D gene uncertain. Germline CDR1 is SGHNT and CDR2 is YYREEE (reference sequence). This CDR3 spans 15 amino acids. With 3 bases removed from V and 4 bases from J, the gap between germline ends came to 14 bases. CDR3 coding DNA: TGTGCCAGCAGCTCACGTAGGGAGTACGGAAACACCATATATTTT. Translated, it gives CASSSRREYGNTIYF.

The chain carries TRBV7-3 and TRBJ2-3; D unclear. CDR1 is SGHTA, CDR2 FQGTGA, per germline. This CDR3 is 14 amino acids long. Trimming cost V 4 bases and J 0 bases, with 8 bases left between them. The CDR3 nucleotides are TGTGCCAGCAGCTCCCAATCTAGCACAGATACGCAGTATTTT. Residues: CASSSQSSTDTQYF.

The chain links TRBV9 to TRBJ2-3, with D unclear. V dropped 0 bases and J dropped 3 bases, with 11 bases sitting between them. CDR3 length equals 15 residues. CDR1 is SGDLS and CDR2 is YYNGEE in the germline V gene. The CDR3 bases are TGTGCCAGCAGCGTAGCTCTAGGGTTGACAGATACGCAGTATTTT. This sequence encodes CASSVALGLTDTQYF.

V and J are TRBV6-6 and TRBJ2-3; 7 bases map to TRBD1. J was trimmed by 0 bases and V by 4 bases; bases with no gene match: 7. This CDR3 spans 16 amino acids. Germline-derived CDR1 and CDR2 are MNHNY and SVGAGI (reference sequence). The CDR3 protein is CASSFSRGRSTDTQYF. DNA of the CDR3: TGTGCCAGCAGTTTCTCGAGGGGGCGAAGCACAGATACGCAGTATTTT.

The chain uses TRBV2 and TRBJ2-7, with D uncertain. CDR1 and CDR2 from the germline V gene are SNHLY and FYNNEI. The CDR3 totals 12 residues. Between the trimmed V and J ends, which lost 4 bases and 2 bases, there was a span of 6 bases. The CDR3 DNA sequence: TGTGCCAGCAGTGTACTACCCTACGAGCAGTACTTC. Translated, it gives CASSVLPYEQYF. Using reference TRBV2 and TRBJ2-7 for the parts outside the CDR3, the full variable domain is EPEVTQTPSHQVTQMGQEVILRCVPISNHLYFYWYRQILGQKVEFLVSFYNNEISEKSEIFDDQFSVERPDGSNFTLKIRSTKLEDSAMYFCASSVLPYEQYFGPGTRLTVT.

The V gene is TRBV9, the J gene TRBJ2-7, with TRBD2 matching over 10 bases. There are 16 residues in the CDR3. Trimming took 3 bases from V and 2 from J; bases not matched to a gene: 8. The germline gives CDR1 SGDLS, CDR2 YYNGEE. CDR3 DNA sequence: TGTGCCAGCAGCGGGGGTAGCGGGAGGCCGACCTACGAGCAGTACTTC. It encodes CASSGGSGRPTYEQYF.

This rearrangement joins TRBV6-1 to TRBJ1-5; D unclear. Germline CDR1 reads MNHNS; CDR2 reads SASEGT. The CDR3 runs to 15 residues. Between the trimmed V and J ends, which lost 6 bases and 4 bases, there was a span of 16 bases. The DNA of the CDR3 is TGTGCCAGCAGGCAACGGTGGGCAGATAATCAGCCCCAGCATTTT. This encodes CASRQRWADNQPQHF.

This chain uses TRBV28 with TRBJ1-4; D is uncertain. Germline V gene sequence: CDR1 MDHEN, CDR2 SYDVKM. The CDR3 has 15 amino acids. The V and J ends lost 5 bases and 3 bases respectively, with 13 bases between them. This CDR3 reads CASSAVSGSNEKLFF. The DNA of the CDR3 is TGTGCCAGCAGTGCAGTCTCCGGGTCTAATGAAAAACTGTTTTTT. Looking up the rest from reference TRBV28 and TRBJ1-4 gives the full variable domain: DVKVTQSSRYLVKRTGEKVFLECVQDMDHENMFWYRQDPGLGLRLIYFSYDVKMKEKGDIPEGYSVSREKKERFSLILESASTNQTSMYLCASSAVSGSNEKLFFGSGTQLSVL.

This clone was seen once. The CDR3 sequence is CAISRESGNTIYF. The CDR3 nucleotides read TGTGCCATCAGCAGGGAATCTGGAAACACCATATATTTT. V is TRBV10-3 and J is TRBJ1-3; D is perhaps TRBD1 (5 bases). CDR1 and CDR2 from the germline V gene are ENHRY and SYGVKD. CDR3 length: 13 amino acids. Trimming cost V 6 bases and J 1 base, with 7 bases left between them.

The V and J genes are TRBV27 and TRBJ1-5, with 7 bases aligning to TRBD1. V lost 4 bases, J lost 4 bases, and 10 bases stayed unmatched. The CDR3 is made up of 16 amino acids. Germline V CDR1 and CDR2: MNHEY, SMNVEV (reference sequence). The CDR3 spells CASSSRDRLPNQPQHF. Written as DNA, the CDR3 is TGTGCCAGCAGTTCCCGGGACAGACTGCCAAATCAGCCCCAGCATTTT.

A few counts support this clone. This chain connects TRBV28 to TRBJ1-5, with a possible D match to TRBD1 (5 bases). The CDR3 is made up of 14 amino acids. In germline, CDR1 is MDHEN, CDR2 SYDVKM. Trimming took 5 bases from V and 5 from J, leaving 13 bases between them. The CDR3: CASSLGGDHQPQHF. The CDR3, as DNA: TGTGCCAGCAGTCTGGGGGGGGACCATCAGCCCCAGCATTTT.

CDR3 in amino acids: CASSILGQGLYNEQFF. The CDR3 coding sequence is TGTGCCAGTAGTATACTGGGACAGGGATTATACAATGAGCAGTTCTTC. The chain uses TRBV19 and TRBJ2-1, with TRBD1 identical over 9 bases. Germline CDR1 is LNHDA and CDR2 is SQIVND (reference sequence). Trimming removed 2 bases from V and 4 bases from J; junction bases left unmatched: 6. This CDR3 is 16 amino acids long.

CDR3 residues: CASSNQGRSTDTQYF. The CDR3 DNA follows: TGCGCCAGCAGCAACCAGGGGAGGAGCACAGATACGCAGTATTTT. The chain employs TRBV5-1 and TRBJ2-3; D assignment may be TRBD1 or TRBD2 (6 bases each). Trimming removed 4 bases from V and 0 bases from J, with 12 bases in between. The CDR3 covers 15 residues. Germline V gives CDR1 SGHRS, CDR2 YFSETQ.